A selection of T cell receptor beta chains follows, all from one sample in a study of blood T cells in healthy people across ages. TCRdb redid the calling of the 5' RACE reads with MiXCR, one entry per CDR3 protein. The sample yields some 1,500,000 distinct CDR3 sequences, less than 45% seen once. Sequences were obtained from blood. The receptors stem from a woman under 30 in good health. CDR3s include the opening cysteine and the closing phenylalanine or tryptophan. Fields, in order: D gene, V gene, clone size, J gene, CDR3 protein, CDR3 DNA. The D gene is left open where the match is weak. Clone size appears in some rows only: once, few, many, or a class for an expanded clone.

d_gene: TRBD2
v_gene: TRBV7-6
abundance: NA
j_gene: TRBJ2-7
CDR3aa: CASSLGGREETYEQYF
CDR3nt: TGTGCCAGCAGCTTAGGGGGGAGGGAGGAAACCTACGAGCAGTACTTC

d_gene: NA
v_gene: TRBV24-1
abundance: NA
j_gene: TRBJ2-5
CDR3aa: CATSAAAKETQYF
CDR3nt: TGTGCCACCAGTGCGGCAGCAAAAGAGACCCAGTACTTC

d_gene: NA
v_gene: TRBV30
abundance: few
j_gene: TRBJ2-7
CDR3aa: CACSDTGSGEQYF
CDR3nt: TGTGCCTGCTCAGATACAGGGTCTGGCGAGCAGTACTTC

d_gene: NA
v_gene: TRBV7-9
abundance: few
j_gene: TRBJ2-5
CDR3aa: CASSHPMETQYF
CDR3nt: TGTGCCAGCAGTCATCCAATGGAGACCCAGTACTTC

d_gene: NA
v_gene: TRBV3-1
abundance: NA
j_gene: TRBJ2-6
CDR3aa: CASSQDGGGRISGANVLTF
CDR3nt: TGTGCCAGCAGCCAAGATGGGGGGGGCAGGATCTCTGGGGCCAACGTCCTGACTTTC

d_gene: NA
v_gene: TRBV12-3/TRBV12-4
abundance: NA
j_gene: TRBJ2-7
CDR3aa: CASSISGGEQYF
CDR3nt: TGTGCCAGCAGCATATCTGGGGGCGAGCAGTACTTC

d_gene: TRBD1
v_gene: TRBV20-1
abundance: NA
j_gene: TRBJ1-5
CDR3aa: CSASERQGRPQHF
CDR3nt: TGCAGTGCTAGTGAGCGACAGGGGCGTCCCCAGCATTTT

d_gene: NA
v_gene: TRBV24-1
abundance: few
j_gene: TRBJ2-2
CDR3aa: CATSDLHTGTNTGELFF
CDR3nt: TGTGCCACCAGTGATTTGCATACAGGGACGAACACCGGGGAGCTGTTTTTT

d_gene: NA
v_gene: TRBV20-1
abundance: few
j_gene: TRBJ1-2
CDR3aa: CSARGVRDNYGYTF
CDR3nt: TGCAGTGCTAGAGGTGTCCGGGACAACTATGGCTACACCTTC

d_gene: TRBD1
v_gene: TRBV5-4
abundance: NA
j_gene: TRBJ2-7
CDR3aa: CASSAGGTGGYEQYF
CDR3nt: TGTGCCAGCAGCGCGGGAGGGACAGGGGGCTACGAGCAGTACTTC

d_gene: NA
v_gene: TRBV20-1
abundance: NA
j_gene: TRBJ2-5
CDR3aa: CSARDLRSSYNEQYF
CDR3nt: TGCAGTGCTAGAGATTTACGCAGCTCCTACAATGAGCAGTACTTC

d_gene: NA
v_gene: TRBV9
abundance: NA
j_gene: TRBJ2-5
CDR3aa: CASSVDGSETQYF
CDR3nt: TGTGCCAGCAGCGTAGACGGGTCGGAGACCCAGTACTTC

d_gene: NA
v_gene: TRBV20-1
abundance: NA
j_gene: TRBJ2-6
CDR3aa: CSAIPPAPGANVLTF
CDR3nt: TGCAGTGCGATCCCCCCGGCCCCTGGGGCCAACGTCCTGACTTTC

d_gene: NA
v_gene: TRBV20-1
abundance: few
j_gene: TRBJ1-2
CDR3aa: CSARPTGTIGYTF
CDR3nt: TGCAGTGCTAGACCAACCGGGACTATCGGCTACACCTTC

d_gene: TRBD2
v_gene: TRBV7-2
abundance: few
j_gene: TRBJ2-1
CDR3aa: CASSLVAGESNEQFF
CDR3nt: TGTGCCAGCAGCTTAGTTGCGGGGGAGTCCAATGAGCAGTTCTTC

d_gene: TRBD1
v_gene: TRBV6-5
abundance: NA
j_gene: TRBJ2-4
CDR3aa: CASRRQGRGNIQYF
CDR3nt: TGTGCCAGCAGGCGACAGGGTCGAGGAAACATTCAGTACTTC

d_gene: NA
v_gene: TRBV20-1
abundance: NA
j_gene: TRBJ2-1
CDR3aa: CSAKDYYNEQFF
CDR3nt: TGCAGTGCCAAGGACTATTACAATGAGCAGTTCTTC

d_gene: TRBD1
v_gene: TRBV2
abundance: NA
j_gene: TRBJ2-2
CDR3aa: CASSGDRVYGELFF
CDR3nt: TGTGCCAGCAGTGGCGACAGGGTCTACGGGGAGCTGTTTTTT

d_gene: NA
v_gene: TRBV12-5
abundance: many
j_gene: TRBJ2-3
CDR3aa: CASGLRRDTQYF
CDR3nt: TGTGCTAGTGGTCTCCGGAGGGATACGCAGTATTTT

d_gene: NA
v_gene: TRBV24-1
abundance: NA
j_gene: TRBJ2-3
CDR3aa: CATSEISGTQYF
CDR3nt: TGTGCCACCAGTGAAATCAGCGGTACGCAGTATTTT

d_gene: TRBD1
v_gene: TRBV24-1
abundance: few
j_gene: TRBJ2-1
CDR3aa: CATSDFGARDRAYNEQFF
CDR3nt: TGTGCCACCAGTGATTTTGGGGCCCGGGACAGGGCCTACAATGAGCAGTTCTTC

d_gene: NA
v_gene: TRBV12-3/TRBV12-4
abundance: many
j_gene: TRBJ1-5
CDR3aa: CASSQQGYQPQHF
CDR3nt: TGTGCCAGCAGTCAACAGGGCTATCAGCCCCAGCATTTT

d_gene: TRBD1
v_gene: TRBV6-2/TRBV6-3
abundance: NA
j_gene: TRBJ2-7
CDR3aa: CASSPGDRDIYEQYF
CDR3nt: TGTGCCAGCAGTCCAGGAGACAGGGACATCTACGAGCAGTACTTC

d_gene: TRBD1
v_gene: TRBV7-9
abundance: NA
j_gene: TRBJ1-1
CDR3aa: CASRRGTVGTEAFF
CDR3nt: TGTGCCAGCAGAAGGGGGACAGTTGGCACTGAAGCTTTCTTT

d_gene: TRBD1
v_gene: TRBV6-6
abundance: few
j_gene: TRBJ1-4
CDR3aa: CASSNRGREKLFF
CDR3nt: TGTGCCAGCAGCAACAGGGGGCGGGAAAAACTGTTTTTT

d_gene: NA
v_gene: TRBV7-2
abundance: NA
j_gene: TRBJ2-1
CDR3aa: CASSLGLALEQFF
CDR3nt: TGTGCCAGCAGCTTAGGTCTAGCCCTTGAGCAGTTCTTC

d_gene: TRBD1
v_gene: TRBV28
abundance: few
j_gene: TRBJ2-7
CDR3aa: CASSLPPKGAGEQYF
CDR3nt: TGTGCCAGCAGTTTACCCCCGAAGGGGGCCGGCGAGCAGTACTTC

d_gene: TRBD1
v_gene: TRBV5-1
abundance: NA
j_gene: TRBJ1-1
CDR3aa: CASSGQGVGTEAFF
CDR3nt: TGCGCCAGCAGCGGGCAGGGGGTAGGCACTGAAGCTTTCTTT

d_gene: NA
v_gene: TRBV29-1
abundance: NA
j_gene: TRBJ2-1
CDR3aa: CSVSFYKEQFF
CDR3nt: TGCAGCGTGAGCTTTTACAAGGAGCAGTTCTTC

d_gene: NA
v_gene: TRBV6-2/TRBV6-3
abundance: NA
j_gene: TRBJ1-2
CDR3aa: CASSYPGADYGYTF
CDR3nt: TGTGCCAGCAGTTACCCGGGGGCGGACTATGGCTACACCTTC

d_gene: NA
v_gene: TRBV6-1
abundance: NA
j_gene: TRBJ1-1
CDR3aa: CASSEYYTEAFF
CDR3nt: TGTGCCAGCAGTGAATATTACACTGAAGCTTTCTTT

d_gene: NA
v_gene: TRBV11-2
abundance: NA
j_gene: TRBJ2-3
CDR3aa: CASSLDVPTDTQYF
CDR3nt: TGTGCCAGCAGCTTAGATGTTCCGACAGATACGCAGTATTTT

d_gene: NA
v_gene: TRBV18
abundance: NA
j_gene: TRBJ2-2
CDR3aa: CASLRGITGELFF
CDR3nt: TGTGCCAGCCTCCGGGGGATCACCGGGGAGCTGTTTTTT

d_gene: TRBD2
v_gene: TRBV13
abundance: NA
j_gene: TRBJ2-5
CDR3aa: CASSWMTGGETQYF
CDR3nt: TGTGCCAGCAGTTGGATGACGGGGGGTGAGACCCAGTACTTC

d_gene: NA
v_gene: TRBV29-1
abundance: NA
j_gene: TRBJ1-1
CDR3aa: CSGRGGYTEAFF
CDR3nt: TGCAGCGGCCGCGGGGGTTACACTGAAGCTTTCTTT

d_gene: NA
v_gene: TRBV20-1
abundance: NA
j_gene: TRBJ1-6
CDR3aa: CSAKRQVDSPLHF
CDR3nt: TGCAGTGCCAAGAGACAGGTGGATTCACCCCTCCACTTT

d_gene: NA
v_gene: TRBV14
abundance: NA
j_gene: TRBJ2-1
CDR3aa: CASSQESRAVKDNEQFF
CDR3nt: TGTGCCAGCAGCCAAGAAAGTAGGGCGGTAAAAGACAATGAGCAGTTCTTC

d_gene: TRBD2
v_gene: TRBV7-2
abundance: NA
j_gene: TRBJ2-1
CDR3aa: CASSSDLGLAGGYNEQFF
CDR3nt: TGTGCCAGCAGCTCTGATCTAGGACTAGCGGGGGGTTACAATGAGCAGTTCTTC

d_gene: NA
v_gene: TRBV6-5
abundance: NA
j_gene: TRBJ1-2
CDR3aa: CASSYSRDANYGYTF
CDR3nt: TGTGCCAGCAGTTACTCCCGGGATGCTAACTATGGCTACACCTTC

d_gene: NA
v_gene: TRBV14
abundance: NA
j_gene: TRBJ1-4
CDR3aa: CASSQGVWAYEKLFF
CDR3nt: TGTGCCAGCAGCCAAGGCGTCTGGGCCTATGAAAAACTGTTTTTT

d_gene: NA
v_gene: TRBV6-5
abundance: NA
j_gene: TRBJ2-7
CDR3aa: CASSYSRNLPTYEQYF
CDR3nt: TGTGCCAGCAGTTACTCCCGGAACCTACCTACCTACGAGCAGTACTTC

d_gene: TRBD2
v_gene: TRBV7-9
abundance: NA
j_gene: TRBJ2-3
CDR3aa: CASSSTRLAADTQYF
CDR3nt: TGTGCCAGCAGCTCTACCCGACTAGCGGCAGATACGCAGTATTTT

d_gene: TRBD1
v_gene: TRBV5-6
abundance: NA
j_gene: TRBJ2-5
CDR3aa: CASSQYRGWQETQYF
CDR3nt: TGTGCCAGCAGCCAATACAGGGGTTGGCAAGAGACCCAGTACTTC

d_gene: NA
v_gene: TRBV20-1
abundance: NA
j_gene: TRBJ2-7
CDR3aa: CSAIPSSYEQYF
CDR3nt: TGCAGTGCTATTCCGAGCTCCTACGAGCAGTACTTC

d_gene: NA
v_gene: TRBV20-1
abundance: NA
j_gene: TRBJ1-2
CDR3aa: CSASTDSTPNYGYTF
CDR3nt: TGCAGTGCGTCAACCGACTCCACCCCTAACTATGGCTACACCTTC

d_gene: NA
v_gene: TRBV7-2
abundance: NA
j_gene: TRBJ2-3
CDR3aa: CAGSLRAGLTDTQYF
CDR3nt: TGTGCCGGCAGCTTACGGGCGGGGCTAACAGATACGCAGTATTTT

d_gene: NA
v_gene: TRBV5-6
abundance: NA
j_gene: TRBJ2-7
CDR3aa: CASSLNLGTYEQCF
CDR3nt: TGTGCCAGCAGCTTAAATCTGGGGACCTACGAGCAGTGCTTT

d_gene: NA
v_gene: TRBV7-9
abundance: NA
j_gene: TRBJ1-4
CDR3aa: CASSLNGRTATNEKLFF
CDR3nt: TGTGCCAGCAGCTTAAATGGAAGGACAGCAACTAATGAAAAACTGTTTTTT

d_gene: TRBD2
v_gene: TRBV15
abundance: NA
j_gene: TRBJ2-3
CDR3aa: CATSREAGNTQYF
CDR3nt: TGTGCCACCAGCAGAGAAGCGGGGAATACGCAGTATTTT

d_gene: NA
v_gene: TRBV6-2/TRBV6-3
abundance: NA
j_gene: TRBJ1-1
CDR3aa: CASSWAEGAEAFF
CDR3nt: TGTGCCAGCAGTTGGGCGGAAGGCGCTGAAGCTTTCTTT

d_gene: NA
v_gene: TRBV6-5
abundance: few
j_gene: TRBJ1-5
CDR3aa: CASSSNGDQPQHF
CDR3nt: TGTGCCAGCAGTTCCAACGGGGATCAGCCCCAGCATTTT

d_gene: NA
v_gene: TRBV2
abundance: few
j_gene: TRBJ2-7
CDR3aa: CASSMDGADNEQYF
CDR3nt: TGTGCCAGCAGTATGGATGGGGCGGACAATGAGCAGTACTTC

d_gene: NA
v_gene: TRBV20-1
abundance: NA
j_gene: TRBJ2-4
CDR3aa: CSAIDRPNIQYF
CDR3nt: TGCAGTGCAATCGACCGTCCCAACATTCAGTACTTC